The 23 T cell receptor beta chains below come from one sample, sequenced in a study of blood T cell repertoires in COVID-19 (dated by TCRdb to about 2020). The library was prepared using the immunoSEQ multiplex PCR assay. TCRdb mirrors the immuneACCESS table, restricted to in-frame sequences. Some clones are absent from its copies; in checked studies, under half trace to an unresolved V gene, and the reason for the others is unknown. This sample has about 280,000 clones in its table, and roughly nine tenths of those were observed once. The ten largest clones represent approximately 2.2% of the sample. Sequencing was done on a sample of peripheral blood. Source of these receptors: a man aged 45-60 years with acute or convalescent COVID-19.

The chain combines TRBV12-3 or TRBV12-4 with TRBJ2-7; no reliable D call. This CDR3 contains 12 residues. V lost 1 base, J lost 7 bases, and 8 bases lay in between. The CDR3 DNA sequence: TGTGCCAGCAGTTTAGGCGTTAGTGAGCAGTACTTC. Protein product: CASSLGVSEQYF.

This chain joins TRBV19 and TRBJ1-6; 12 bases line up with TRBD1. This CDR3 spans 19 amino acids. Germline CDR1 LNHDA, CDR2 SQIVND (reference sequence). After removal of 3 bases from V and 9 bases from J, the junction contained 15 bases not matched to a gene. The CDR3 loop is CASSIRGTGGLPPSSPLHF. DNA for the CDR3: TGTGCCAGTAGTATTCGGGGGACAGGGGGCCTGCCCCCAAGTTCACCCCTCCACTTT.

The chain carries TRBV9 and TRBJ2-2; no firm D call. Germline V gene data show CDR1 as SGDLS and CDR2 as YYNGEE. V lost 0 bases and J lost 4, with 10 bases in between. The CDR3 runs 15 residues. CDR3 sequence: CASSVAQAGTGELFF. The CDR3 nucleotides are TGTGCCAGCAGCGTAGCCCAGGCTGGCACCGGGGAGCTGTTTTTT.

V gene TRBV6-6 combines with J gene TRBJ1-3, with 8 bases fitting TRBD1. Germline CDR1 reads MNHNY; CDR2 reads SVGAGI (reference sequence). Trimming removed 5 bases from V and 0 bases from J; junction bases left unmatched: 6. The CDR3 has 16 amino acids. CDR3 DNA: TGTGCCAGCAGTCGAGACAGGGGCCCCTCTGGAAACACCATATATTTT. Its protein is CASSRDRGPSGNTIYF.

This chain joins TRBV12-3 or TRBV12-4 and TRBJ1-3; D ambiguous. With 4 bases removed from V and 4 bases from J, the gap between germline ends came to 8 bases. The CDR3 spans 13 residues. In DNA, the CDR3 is TGTGCCAGCAGTTATGGGAGCGGAAACACCATATATTTT. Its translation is CASSYGSGNTIYF.

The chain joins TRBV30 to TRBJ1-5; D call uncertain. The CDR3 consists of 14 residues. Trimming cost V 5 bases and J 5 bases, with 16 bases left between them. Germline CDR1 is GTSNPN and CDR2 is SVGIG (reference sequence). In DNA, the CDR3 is TGTGCCTGGGCCCATGGGGAGGTACATCAGCCCCAGCATTTT. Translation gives CAWAHGEVHQPQHF. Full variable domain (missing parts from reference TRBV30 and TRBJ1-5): SQTIHQWPATLVQPVGSPLSLECTVEGTSNPNLYWYRQAAGRGLQLLFYSVGIGQISSEVPQNLSASRPQDRQFILSSKKLLLSDSGFYLCAWAHGEVHQPQHFGDGTRLSIL.

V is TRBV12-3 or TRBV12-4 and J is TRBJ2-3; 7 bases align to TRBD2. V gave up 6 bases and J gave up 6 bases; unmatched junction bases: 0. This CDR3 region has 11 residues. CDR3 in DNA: TGTGCCAGCAGGGGGGGGGATACGCAGTATTTT. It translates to CASRGGDTQYF.

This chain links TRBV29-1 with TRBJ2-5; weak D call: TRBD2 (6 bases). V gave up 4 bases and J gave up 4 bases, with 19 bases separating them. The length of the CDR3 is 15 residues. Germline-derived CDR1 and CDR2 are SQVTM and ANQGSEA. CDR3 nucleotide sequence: TGCAGCGTTGGGACCCCCGGGGGTTGGGGAGAGACCCAGTACTTC. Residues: CSVGTPGGWGETQYF.

In DNA, the CDR3 is TGTGCCAGCAGCCAAGGCACGGGAACGGAGGGCTACACCTTC. It specifies CASSQGTGTEGYTF. The chain couples TRBV3-1 (or the pseudogene TRBV3-2) to TRBJ1-2; no reliable D call. V was cut by 1 base and J by 8 bases, with 14 bases left in between. In germline, CDR1 is LGHDT, CDR2 YNNKEL (reference sequence). The CDR3 totals 14 residues.

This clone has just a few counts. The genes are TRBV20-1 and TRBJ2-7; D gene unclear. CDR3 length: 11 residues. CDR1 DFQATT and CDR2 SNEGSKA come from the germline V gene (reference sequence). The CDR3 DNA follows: TGCTTGCTCCAGTCTGGCCACGAGCAGTACTTC. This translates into CLLQSGHEQYF.

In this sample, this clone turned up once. The CDR3 region is CAWSGGTGGNEQYF. The CDR3 coding sequence is TGTGCCTGGAGTGGCGGGACGGGAGGCAACGAGCAGTACTTC. The rearrangement joins TRBV30 to TRBJ2-7; TRBD2 matches 7 bases. Germline CDR1 GTSNPN, CDR2 SVGIG (reference sequence). The CDR3 is 14 residues long. V gave up 1 base and J gave up 5 bases; unmatched junction bases: 8.

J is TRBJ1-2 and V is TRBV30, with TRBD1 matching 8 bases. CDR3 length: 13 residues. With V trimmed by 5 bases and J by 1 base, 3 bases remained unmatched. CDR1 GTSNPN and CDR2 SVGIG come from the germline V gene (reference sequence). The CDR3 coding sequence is TGTGCCTGGGGGACAGGCGATAACTATGGCTACACCTTC. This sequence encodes CAWGTGDNYGYTF.

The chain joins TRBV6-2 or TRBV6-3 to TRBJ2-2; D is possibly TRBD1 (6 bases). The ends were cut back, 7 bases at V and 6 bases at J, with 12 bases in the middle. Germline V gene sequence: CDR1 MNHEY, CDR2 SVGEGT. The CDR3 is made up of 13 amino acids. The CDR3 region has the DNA TGTGCCAGCACCCCCCAGGGGCCCGGGGAGCTGTTTTTT. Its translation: CASTPQGPGELFF.

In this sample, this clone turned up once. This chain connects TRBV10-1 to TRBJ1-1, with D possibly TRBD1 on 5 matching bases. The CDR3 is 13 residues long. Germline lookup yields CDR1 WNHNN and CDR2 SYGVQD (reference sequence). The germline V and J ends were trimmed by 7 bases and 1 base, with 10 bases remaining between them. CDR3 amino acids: CASKDKPNTEAFF. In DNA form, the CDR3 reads TGCGCCAGCAAGGACAAACCGAACACTGAAGCTTTCTTT.

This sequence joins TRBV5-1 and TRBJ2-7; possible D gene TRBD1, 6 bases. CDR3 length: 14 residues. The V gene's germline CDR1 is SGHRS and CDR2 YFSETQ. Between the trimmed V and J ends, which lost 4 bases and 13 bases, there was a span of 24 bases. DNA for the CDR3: TGCGCCAGCAGCCGAGCCGGAGAAAACAGGGTTGCTTACTTC. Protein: CASSRAGENRVAYF.

The CDR3 reads CASSEEGNYGYTF. CDR3 nucleotides: TGCGCCAGCAGTGAGGAGGGAAACTATGGCTACACCTTC. V gene TRBV10-1 combines with J gene TRBJ1-2; D unresolved. The CDR3 covers 13 residues. V was shortened by 2 bases and J by 2 bases, with 6 bases between the two germline ends. CDR1 and CDR2 from the germline V gene are WNHNN and SYGVQD (reference sequence).

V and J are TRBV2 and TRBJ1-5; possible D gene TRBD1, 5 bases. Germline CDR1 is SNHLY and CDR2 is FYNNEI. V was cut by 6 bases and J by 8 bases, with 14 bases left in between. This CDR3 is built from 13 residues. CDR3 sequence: CASSVRVAEPQHF. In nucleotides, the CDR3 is TGTGCCAGCAGCGTCAGGGTCGCAGAGCCCCAGCATTTT.

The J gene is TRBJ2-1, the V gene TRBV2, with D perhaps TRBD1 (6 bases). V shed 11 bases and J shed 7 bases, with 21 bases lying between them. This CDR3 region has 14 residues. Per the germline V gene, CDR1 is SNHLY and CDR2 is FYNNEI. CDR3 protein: CAGAGASKANEQFF. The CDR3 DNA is TGTGCCGGGGCAGGGGCTAGTAAAGCGAATGAGCAGTTCTTC. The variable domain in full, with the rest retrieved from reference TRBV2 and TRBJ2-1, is EPEVTQTPSHQVTQMGQEVILRCVPISNHLYFYWYRQILGQKVEFLVSFYNNEISEKSEIFDDQFSVERPDGSNFTLKIRSTKLEDSAMYFCAGAGASKANEQFFGPGTRLTVL.

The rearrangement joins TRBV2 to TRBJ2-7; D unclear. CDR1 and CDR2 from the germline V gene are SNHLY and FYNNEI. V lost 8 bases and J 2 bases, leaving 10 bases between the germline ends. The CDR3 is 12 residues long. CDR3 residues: CASGLDTYEQYF. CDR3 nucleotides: TGTGCCAGCGGCTTAGACACCTACGAGCAGTACTTC.

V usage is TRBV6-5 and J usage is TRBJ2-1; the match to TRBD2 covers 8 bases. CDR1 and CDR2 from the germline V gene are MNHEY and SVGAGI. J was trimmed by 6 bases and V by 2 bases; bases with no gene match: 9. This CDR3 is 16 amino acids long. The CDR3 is CASSYVGGGRGNEQFF. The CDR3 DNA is TGTGCCAGCAGTTACGTTGGCGGGGGGAGGGGCAATGAGCAGTTCTTC.

The CDR3 loop is CASSLVPGDTEAFF. CDR3 nucleotide sequence: TGTGCCAGCAGTTTGGTACCAGGGGACACTGAAGCTTTCTTT. This chain connects TRBV6-5 to TRBJ1-1; possible D gene TRBD1, 6 bases. Deletions cut 4 bases from V and 3 bases from J, with 12 bases between. There are 14 residues in the CDR3. CDR1 and CDR2 from the germline V gene are MNHEY and SVGAGI.

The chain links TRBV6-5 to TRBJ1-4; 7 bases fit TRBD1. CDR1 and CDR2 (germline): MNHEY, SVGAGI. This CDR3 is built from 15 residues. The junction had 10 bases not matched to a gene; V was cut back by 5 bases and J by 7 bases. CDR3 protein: CASSRDRAGVEKLFF. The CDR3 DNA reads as TGTGCCAGCAGTCGAGACAGGGCGGGCGTTGAAAAACTGTTTTTT.

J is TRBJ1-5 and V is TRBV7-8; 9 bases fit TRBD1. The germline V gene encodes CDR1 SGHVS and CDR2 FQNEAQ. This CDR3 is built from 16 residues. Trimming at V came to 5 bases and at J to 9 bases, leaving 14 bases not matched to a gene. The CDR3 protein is CASSPSLGQGRPPQHF. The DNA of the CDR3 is TGTGCCAGCAGCCCTAGCCTGGGACAGGGCAGACCGCCCCAGCATTTT.